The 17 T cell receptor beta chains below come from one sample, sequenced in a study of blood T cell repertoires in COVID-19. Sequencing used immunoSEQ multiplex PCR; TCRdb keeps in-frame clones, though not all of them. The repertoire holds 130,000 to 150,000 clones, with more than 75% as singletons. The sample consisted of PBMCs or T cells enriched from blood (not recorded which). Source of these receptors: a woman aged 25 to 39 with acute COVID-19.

The CDR3 protein is CASSYYGRAGETQYF. DNA of the CDR3: TGTGCCAGCAGTTATTACGGGAGGGCCGGAGAGACCCAGTACTTC. The rearrangement links TRBV28 to TRBJ2-5, with 8 positions matching TRBD2. CDR1 is MDHEN, CDR2 SYDVKM, per germline. With V trimmed by 4 bases and J by 4 bases, 8 bases remained unmatched. The CDR3 is 15 amino acids.

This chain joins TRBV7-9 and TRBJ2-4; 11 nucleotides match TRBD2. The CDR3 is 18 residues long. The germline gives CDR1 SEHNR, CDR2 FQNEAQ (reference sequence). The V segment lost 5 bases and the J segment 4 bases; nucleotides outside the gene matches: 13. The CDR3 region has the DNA TGTGCCAGCAGCCCGGGAGGACTAGCGGGCCCAAAGAAAAACATTCAGTACTTC. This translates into CASSPGGLAGPKKNIQYF.

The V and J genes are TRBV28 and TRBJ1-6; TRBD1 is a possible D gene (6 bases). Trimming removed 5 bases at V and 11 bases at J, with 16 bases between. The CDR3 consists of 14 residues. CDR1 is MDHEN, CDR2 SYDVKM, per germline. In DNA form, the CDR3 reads TGTGCCAGCAGTCGGGGACAAGAGGCCGCACCCCTCCACTTT. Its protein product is CASSRGQEAAPLHF.

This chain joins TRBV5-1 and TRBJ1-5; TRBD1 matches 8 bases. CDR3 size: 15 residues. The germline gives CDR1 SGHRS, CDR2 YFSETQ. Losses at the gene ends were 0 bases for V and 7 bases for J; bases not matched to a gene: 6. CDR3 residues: CASSLDPGGGQPQHF. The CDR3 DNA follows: TGCGCCAGCAGCTTGGATCCAGGGGGCGGGCAGCCCCAGCATTTT.

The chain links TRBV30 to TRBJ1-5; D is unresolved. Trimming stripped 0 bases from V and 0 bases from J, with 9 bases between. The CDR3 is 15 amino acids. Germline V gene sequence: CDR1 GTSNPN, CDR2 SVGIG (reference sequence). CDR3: CAWSVFGNSNQPQHF. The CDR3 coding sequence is TGTGCCTGGAGTGTATTCGGGAATAGCAATCAGCCCCAGCATTTT.

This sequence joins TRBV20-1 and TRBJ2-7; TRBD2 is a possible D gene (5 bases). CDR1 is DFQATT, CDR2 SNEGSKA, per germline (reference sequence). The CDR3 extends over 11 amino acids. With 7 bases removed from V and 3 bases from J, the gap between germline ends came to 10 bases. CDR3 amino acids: CSGRGFYEQYF. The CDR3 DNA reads TGCAGTGGCCGAGGGTTCTACGAGCAGTACTTC.

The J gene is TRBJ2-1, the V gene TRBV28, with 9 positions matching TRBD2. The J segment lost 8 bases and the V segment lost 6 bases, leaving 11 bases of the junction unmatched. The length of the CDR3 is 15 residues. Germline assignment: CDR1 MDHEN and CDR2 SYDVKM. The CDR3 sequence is CASRTGTSFVDEQFF. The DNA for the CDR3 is TGTGCCAGCAGGACCGGGACTAGCTTTGTCGATGAGCAGTTCTTC.

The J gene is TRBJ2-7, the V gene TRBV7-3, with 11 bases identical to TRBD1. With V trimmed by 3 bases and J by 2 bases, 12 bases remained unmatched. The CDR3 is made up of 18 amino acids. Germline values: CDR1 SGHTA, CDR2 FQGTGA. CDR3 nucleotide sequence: TGTGCCAGCAGCTTTATGGCTACCGGGACAGGGGGGACCTACGAGCAGTACTTC. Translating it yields CASSFMATGTGGTYEQYF.

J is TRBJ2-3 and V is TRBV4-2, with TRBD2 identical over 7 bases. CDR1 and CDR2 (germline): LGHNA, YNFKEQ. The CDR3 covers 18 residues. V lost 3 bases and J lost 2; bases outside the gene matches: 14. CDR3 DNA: TGTGCCAGCAGCCAGTCCCCGCCCGGGGGGAGTAACACAGATACGCAGTATTTT. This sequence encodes CASSQSPPGGSNTDTQYF.

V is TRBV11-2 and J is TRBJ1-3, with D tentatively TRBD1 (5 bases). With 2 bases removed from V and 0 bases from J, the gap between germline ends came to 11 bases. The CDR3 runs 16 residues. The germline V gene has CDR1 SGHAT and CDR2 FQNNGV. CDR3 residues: CASSLRSGNSGNTIYF. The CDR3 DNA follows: TGTGCCAGCAGCTTAAGGTCAGGGAACTCTGGAAACACCATATATTTT.

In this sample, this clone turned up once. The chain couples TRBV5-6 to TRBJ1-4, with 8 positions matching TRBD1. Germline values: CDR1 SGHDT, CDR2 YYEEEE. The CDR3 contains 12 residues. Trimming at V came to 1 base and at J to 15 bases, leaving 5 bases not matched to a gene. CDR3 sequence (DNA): TGTGCCAGCAGCTTGTCAACAGGGGGTATGTTTTTT. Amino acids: CASSLSTGGMFF.

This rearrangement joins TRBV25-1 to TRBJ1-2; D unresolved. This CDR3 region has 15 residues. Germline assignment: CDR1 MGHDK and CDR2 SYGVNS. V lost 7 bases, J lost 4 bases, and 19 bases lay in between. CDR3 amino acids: CASTTSAGDRYGYTF. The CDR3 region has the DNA TGTGCCAGCACCACCAGCGCCGGGGATCGCTATGGCTACACCTTC.

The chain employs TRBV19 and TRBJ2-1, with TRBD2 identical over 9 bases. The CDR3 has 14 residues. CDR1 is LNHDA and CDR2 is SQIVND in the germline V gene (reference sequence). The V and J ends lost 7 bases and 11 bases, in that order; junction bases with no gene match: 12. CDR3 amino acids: CASKNMRLAGKQFF. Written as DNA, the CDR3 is TGTGCCAGTAAAAACATGCGGCTAGCGGGAAAGCAGTTCTTC.

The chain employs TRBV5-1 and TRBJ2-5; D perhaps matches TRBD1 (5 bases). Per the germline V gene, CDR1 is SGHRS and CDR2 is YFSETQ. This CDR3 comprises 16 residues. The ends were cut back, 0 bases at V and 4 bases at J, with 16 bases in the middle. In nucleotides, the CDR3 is TGCGCCAGCAGCTTGGAACCCCGGACAACAGGAGAGACCCAGTACTTC. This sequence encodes CASSLEPRTTGETQYF.

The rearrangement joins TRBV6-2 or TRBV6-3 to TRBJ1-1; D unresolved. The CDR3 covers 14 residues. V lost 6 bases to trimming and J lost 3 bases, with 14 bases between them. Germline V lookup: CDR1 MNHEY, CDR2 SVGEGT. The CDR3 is CASSRRPYDTEAFF. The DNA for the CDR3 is TGTGCCAGCAGCCGCAGGCCTTATGACACTGAAGCTTTCTTT.

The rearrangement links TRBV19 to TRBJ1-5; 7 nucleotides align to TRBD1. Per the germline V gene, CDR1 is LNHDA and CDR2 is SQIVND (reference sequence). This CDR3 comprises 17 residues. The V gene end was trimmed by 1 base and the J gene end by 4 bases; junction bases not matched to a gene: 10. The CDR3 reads CASSIVPRQGVNQPQHF. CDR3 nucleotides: TGTGCCAGTAGTATAGTTCCGCGACAGGGCGTAAATCAGCCCCAGCATTTT.

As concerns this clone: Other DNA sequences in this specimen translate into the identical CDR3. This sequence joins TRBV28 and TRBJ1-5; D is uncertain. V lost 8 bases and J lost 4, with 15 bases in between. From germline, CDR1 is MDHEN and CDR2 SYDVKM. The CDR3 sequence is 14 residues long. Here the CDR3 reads CASDLHSRNQPQHF. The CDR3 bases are TGTGCCAGCGACCTACACAGTCGGAATCAGCCCCAGCATTTT.